What follows are 20 T cell receptor beta chains derived from one specimen sequenced in a study of T cells in Graves' hyperthyroidism and ophthalmopathy (dated by TCRdb to the late 2010s). The library came from multiplex PCR. Sequenced on an Illumina HiSeq 2000. The TCR beta CDR3 regions were amplified from RNA transcripts. For the first round of RT-PCR on the TCR CDR3, the HTBI primer set was used together with the Qiagen OneStep RT-PCR kit. The public reads were reprocessed in TCRdb via fastp at Q25 and MiXCR, keeping in-frame beta chains. All rows with the same CDR3 protein become a single entry with the most common DNA and genes. This sample holds about 720,000 distinct CDR3 sequences; about 17% were observed only once. The top ten constitute approximately 8.4% of the sample. Sequencing used blood. The receptors were gathered from a man aged 18 to 30 with Graves' hyperthyroidism.

This clonotype was detected a few times. J is TRBJ2-7 and V is TRBV19, with 10 bases that match TRBD1. The V gene's germline CDR1 is LNHDA and CDR2 SQIVND (reference sequence). The CDR3 has 14 residues. The V segment lost 10 bases and the J segment 5 bases; nucleotides outside the gene matches: 11. The CDR3 coding sequence is TGTGCCACGGCGCGGGACAGGGGCATCGACGAGCAGTACTTC. Translating gives CATARDRGIDEQYF.

This clonotype was seen more than once but under ten times. The CDR3: CSARGFSGSLSDTQYF. CDR3 sequence (DNA): TGCAGTGCTAGGGGGTTTAGCGGGAGTCTCTCAGATACGCAGTATTTT. The V and J genes are TRBV20-1 and TRBJ2-3; 9 bases are shared with TRBD2. Trimming took 3 bases from V and 4 from J; bases not matched to a gene: 11. CDR1 and CDR2 (germline): DFQATT, SNEGSKA (reference sequence). The length of the CDR3 is 16 residues.

This clonotype was picked up many times. This chain joins TRBV18 and TRBJ2-5, with TRBD1 as a possible D gene (6 bases). Germline loops: CDR1 KGHSH, CDR2 LQKENI. Trimming stripped 3 bases from V and 1 base from J, with 9 bases between. This CDR3 contains 14 residues. The CDR3 sequence: CASSPRQVQETQYF. The CDR3 DNA reads as TGTGCCAGCTCACCTAGACAGGTCCAAGAGACCCAGTACTTC.

The chain links TRBV12-3 or TRBV12-4 to TRBJ2-7; D gene ambiguous. The CDR3 loop spans 16 amino acids. V was trimmed by 3 bases and J by 4 bases, leaving 19 bases between them. CDR3: CASSFRPTRPFYEQYF. The CDR3 region has the DNA TGTGCCAGCAGTTTCCGCCCTACACGCCCGTTTTACGAGCAGTACTTC.

J is TRBJ2-1 and V is TRBV20-1; TRBD2 matches at 7 bases. Losses at the gene ends were 3 bases for V and 5 bases for J; bases not matched to a gene: 10. The CDR3 is 15 amino acids. Per the germline V gene, CDR1 is DFQATT and CDR2 is SNEGSKA (reference sequence). The CDR3 region is CSASPRRAGNNEQFF. DNA for the CDR3: TGCAGTGCTAGCCCAAGACGAGCGGGAAACAATGAGCAGTTCTTC.

This clonotype was recorded many times. The J gene is TRBJ1-5, the V gene TRBV28, with D perhaps matching TRBD1 (6 bases). CDR1 is MDHEN, CDR2 SYDVKM, per germline. The CDR3 loop spans 14 amino acids. Trimming took off 7 bases at V and 4 bases at J, with 14 bases between the two ends. The CDR3 is CASTSIQGNQPQHF. Written as DNA, the CDR3 is TGTGCCAGCACCTCGATCCAGGGGAATCAGCCCCAGCATTTT.

This chain connects TRBV28 to TRBJ2-7; either TRBD1 or TRBD2 may fit D (5 bases each). The germline CDR1 and CDR2 sequences are MDHEN and SYDVKM. The V and J ends lost 10 bases and 0 bases respectively, with 19 bases between them. This CDR3 region has 15 residues. This CDR3 reads CATPPGAEHSYEQYF. In DNA form, the CDR3 reads TGTGCCACCCCGCCCGGGGCAGAACACTCCTACGAGCAGTACTTC.

The rearrangement uses TRBV28 and TRBJ2-7; D gene ambiguous. Looked up from germline, CDR1 is MDHEN and CDR2 is SYDVKM. This CDR3 has 13 amino acids. V dropped 2 bases and J dropped 6 bases, with 11 bases sitting between them. The CDR3 DNA follows: TGTGCCAGCAGTTTACCACCCCTTGGCGAGCAGTACTTC. Its translation is CASSLPPLGEQYF.

A single count supports this clonotype. Being one base from a much bigger clone, this may be a read error. The rearrangement joins TRBV28 to TRBJ2-7; 11 bases fit TRBD1. The ends lost 7 bases at V and 4 bases at J; junction bases unmatched: 9. Germline V gene lookup returns CDR1 MDHEN and CDR2 SYDVKM. The CDR3 covers 15 residues. In DNA, the CDR3 is TGTGCCAGCAATCCGGGACAGGGGGTCGGGTACGAGCAGTACTTC. Translation gives CASNPGQGVGYEQYF.

This clonotype was counted between two and nine times. The V and J genes are TRBV7-3 and TRBJ2-7, with D hard to call. The CDR3 is 11 residues long. The V end lost 5 bases, the J end lost 9 bases, and 11 bases lay between the germline ends. Germline V CDR1 and CDR2: SGHTA, FQGTGA. The CDR3 bases are TGTGCCAGCAGCCCTCCCTCCGGGCAGTACTTC. Its protein is CASSPPSGQYF.

This clonotype was observed a handful of times. The CDR3 bases are TGCGCCAGCAGCTTGAGCGGAATAGCCAAAAACATTCAGTACTTC. Amino acids: CASSLSGIAKNIQYF. The genes are TRBV5-1 and TRBJ2-4; perhaps TRBD2 as D (5 bases). This CDR3 contains 15 residues. V shed 1 base and J shed 0 bases, with 8 bases lying between them. CDR1 is SGHRS and CDR2 is YFSETQ in the germline V gene.

J is TRBJ1-5 and V is TRBV20-1; a possible D gene is TRBD1 (5 bases). V lost 3 bases to trimming and J lost 5 bases, with 17 bases between them. The CDR3 spans 15 residues. From germline, CDR1 is DFQATT and CDR2 SNEGSKA (reference sequence). The CDR3 sequence: CSASPPGASDQPQHF. CDR3 DNA sequence: TGCAGTGCTAGCCCCCCCGGGGCCAGCGATCAGCCCCAGCATTTT.

This clonotype has a handful of counts. The rearrangement uses TRBV5-6 and TRBJ2-1; no clear D gene. The CDR3 loop spans 14 amino acids. The germline V gene encodes CDR1 SGHDT and CDR2 YYEEEE. V was clipped by 9 bases and J by 4 bases, with 17 bases between them. The CDR3 region is CATLKSRKYNEQFF. CDR3 DNA: TGTGCCACCCTCAAATCTAGGAAGTACAATGAGCAGTTCTTC.

This clonotype was counted ten times or more. The chain couples TRBV3-1 to TRBJ2-7, with TRBD2 matching over 7 bases. Germline CDR1 reads LGHDT; CDR2 reads YNNKEL (reference sequence). Trimming cost V 0 bases and J 2 bases; bases outside gene matches: 4. CDR3 length: 15 amino acids. CDR3 nucleotide sequence: TGTGCCAGCAGCCAAGATCGGGACTATCCCTACGAGCAGTACTTC. Protein product: CASSQDRDYPYEQYF.

This clonotype was detected ten times or more. The CDR3 DNA reads TGTGCCAGCAGTTTAAGGCGGGGTTCCTACAATGAGCAGTTCTTC. This encodes CASSLRRGSYNEQFF. V usage is TRBV28 and J usage is TRBJ2-1, with TRBD2 as a possible D gene (6 bases). V was shortened by 2 bases and J by 1 base, with 9 bases between the two germline ends. CDR3 size: 15 residues. Germline V gene sequence: CDR1 MDHEN, CDR2 SYDVKM. Full variable domain (remainder filled in from reference TRBV28 and TRBJ2-1): DVKVTQSSRYLVKRTGEKVFLECVQDMDHENMFWYRQDPGLGLRLIYFSYDVKMKEKGDIPEGYSVSREKKERFSLILESASTNQTSMYLCASSLRRGSYNEQFFGPGTRLTVL.

This clonotype appeared many times. This rearrangement joins TRBV7-9 to TRBJ2-7, with D possibly TRBD1 on 6 matching bases. V lost 5 bases, J lost 8 bases, and 16 bases lay in between. Germline-derived CDR1 and CDR2 are SEHNR and FQNEAQ (reference sequence). This CDR3 is 13 amino acids long. This CDR3 is CASSQRDNPKQYF. CDR3 DNA sequence: TGTGCCAGCAGCCAACGGGACAATCCCAAGCAGTACTTC.

The genes are TRBV6-2 or TRBV6-3 and TRBJ2-2, with D unclear. The V gene lost 2 bases and the J gene lost 0 bases, with 10 bases spanning the gap. CDR1 is MNHEY and CDR2 is SVGEGT in the germline V gene. The CDR3 is 16 residues long. CDR3 region: CASSYETAANTGELFF. CDR3 nucleotides: TGTGCCAGCAGTTACGAGACCGCTGCGAACACCGGGGAGCTGTTTTTT.

This clonotype showed up just a few times. The V call is TRBV30, the J call TRBJ2-3; D possibly matches TRBD1 or TRBD2 (5 bases each). The CDR3 sequence is 15 residues long. The V gene lost 2 bases and the J gene lost 2 bases, with 14 bases spanning the gap. CDR1 is GTSNPN, CDR2 SVGIG, per germline (reference sequence). CDR3 sequence (DNA): TGTGCCTGGAGTTTGACCGGGACGCTCACAGATACGCAGTATTTT. Translating gives CAWSLTGTLTDTQYF.

This clonotype came up many times. The chain links TRBV7-3 to TRBJ2-5; 7 bases match TRBD1. Losses at the gene ends were 4 bases for V and 7 bases for J; bases not matched to a gene: 12. Per the germline V gene, CDR1 is SGHTA and CDR2 is FQGTGA. The CDR3 spans 15 residues. The CDR3 reads CASSSEGQWGTTQYF. DNA of the CDR3: TGTGCCAGCAGCTCTGAGGGACAGTGGGGAACGACCCAGTACTTC.

DNA of the CDR3: TGCGCCAGCAGCCAATCTCTCCCCTATGGCTACACCTTC. It is translated as CASSQSLPYGYTF. The rearrangement joins TRBV4-1 to TRBJ1-2; no clear D gene. V dropped 2 bases and J dropped 4 bases, with 8 bases sitting between them. Germline V gene sequence: CDR1 MGHRA, CDR2 YSYEKL. The CDR3 is 13 residues long.